The 23 T cell receptor beta chains below come from one sample, sequenced in a study of regulatory T cells in long-lasting Graves disease. HTBI primers from iRepertoire and Arm-PCR of CDR3 regions yielded the TCR beta libraries. TCRdb reprocessed the multiplex PCR reads via MiXCR and lists one record per CDR3 protein. The sample holds a few hundred thousand distinct CDR3 sequences; about 20% are singletons and the top ten take 13%. The time point here: persistent/refractory GD, antithyroid drugs over 5 years with positive TRAb. The TCR library was prepared using RNA isolated from PBMCs. This sample comprised peripheral blood mononuclear cells (PBMCs), obtained when the disease was refractory, from a patient treated with antithyroid drugs. The receptors were gathered from a female donor with Graves disease.

This clonotype was seen at least ten times. V and J are TRBV11-2 and TRBJ2-5; 8 bases are a match to TRBD2. The CDR3 spans 14 residues. Germline V gives CDR1 SGHAT, CDR2 FQNNGV. V lost 5 bases and J lost 9; bases outside the gene matches: 11. This chain's CDR3 is CASSPPGQAGAQYF. In nucleotides, the CDR3 is TGTGCCAGCAGCCCGCCGGGACAAGCGGGGGCCCAGTACTTC.

This chain connects TRBV12-3 or TRBV12-4 to TRBJ1-6, with D possibly being TRBD1 (6 bases). The CDR3 loop spans 14 amino acids. V gave up 1 base and J gave up 8 bases, with 9 bases separating them. The CDR3: CASSLGTVHSPLHF. The CDR3 DNA follows: TGTGCCAGCAGTTTAGGGACAGTCCATTCACCCCTCCACTTT.

The rearrangement links TRBV11-3 to TRBJ2-2; 7 nucleotides align to TRBD1. The germline CDR1 and CDR2 sequences are SGHNT and YENEEA. This CDR3 is 17 amino acids long. Unmatched junction bases numbered 16, after V lost 10 bases and J lost 2 bases. The CDR3 sequence is CATGPLQGPTNTGELFF. Here the CDR3 DNA reads TGTGCCACCGGCCCCTTACAGGGGCCCACTAACACCGGGGAGCTGTTTTTT.

This clonotype was picked up many times. The J gene is TRBJ1-5, the V gene TRBV7-2; D may be TRBD1 (5 bases). The CDR3 runs 17 residues. Trimming shortened V by 2 bases and J by 3 bases, and 17 bases separated the two germline ends. CDR1 and CDR2 (germline): SGHTA, FQGNSA. The CDR3 DNA reads as TGTGCCAGCAGCTTAAGGGGAACAGGCAGAGACAATCAGCCCCAGCATTTT. This encodes CASSLRGTGRDNQPQHF.

In this sample, this clonotype turned up many times. The chain employs TRBV30 and TRBJ1-1; no reliable D call. Germline CDR1 and CDR2: GTSNPN and SVGIG (reference sequence). This CDR3 contains 11 residues. Trimming pared 2 bases from V and 0 bases from J, leaving 1 base between. CDR3 DNA: TGTGCCTGGAGTTTGAACACTGAAGCTTTCTTT. This translates into CAWSLNTEAFF.

This clonotype appeared a single time. Given the absence of the conserved phenylalanine or tryptophan at the CDR3 end, a read error is likely. This rearrangement joins TRBV10-3 to TRBJ2-5; D might be TRBD2 (6 bases). This CDR3 region has 13 residues. Germline V CDR1 and CDR2: ENHRY, SYGVKD. This CDR3 is CAISSGLQETQYL. The CDR3 nucleotides are TGCGCCATCAGCAGCGGACTACAAGAGACCCAGTACCTC.

This clonotype has a count of ten or more. The chain employs TRBV7-9 and TRBJ1-1; no clear D. The CDR3 runs 13 residues. In germline, CDR1 is SEHNR, CDR2 FQNEAQ (reference sequence). Trimming left V 5 bases short and J 2 bases short, with 9 bases between. In nucleotides, the CDR3 is TGTGCCAGCAGCCCGGTAGGAAACACTGAAGCTTTCTTT. Its translation: CASSPVGNTEAFF. Based on the CDR3 plus reference TRBV7-9 and TRBJ1-1, the full variable domain is DTGVSQNPRHKITKRGQNVTFRCDPISEHNRLYWYRQTLGQGPEFLTYFQNEAQLEKSRLLSDRFSAERPKGSFSTLEIQRTEQGDSAMYLCASSPVGNTEAFFGQGTRLTVV.

This clonotype was found a few times. The V call is TRBV7-6, the J call TRBJ2-5, with unresolved D. Trimming took 6 bases from V and 2 from J, leaving 13 bases between them. The CDR3 sequence is 14 residues long. CDR1 SGHVS and CDR2 FNYEAQ come from the germline V gene. DNA for the CDR3: TGTGCCAGCAGTTCGGGCACGTATCAAGAGACCCAGTACTTC. It specifies CASSSGTYQETQYF.

CDR3 coding DNA: TGTGCCAGTAGTATAGGTTTCACTGAAGCTTTCTTT. It translates to CASSIGFTEAFF. This sequence joins TRBV19 and TRBJ1-1; D call uncertain. This CDR3 spans 12 amino acids. Germline V gene lookup returns CDR1 LNHDA and CDR2 SQIVND (reference sequence). V was trimmed by 1 base and J by 4 bases, leaving 4 bases between them. Variable domain in full (rest from reference TRBV19 and TRBJ1-1): DGGITQSPKYLFRKEGQNVTLSCEQNLNHDAMYWYRQDPGQGLRLIYYSQIVNDFQKGDIAEGYSVSREKKESFPLTVTSAQKNPTAFYLCASSIGFTEAFFGQGTRLTVV.

This rearrangement joins TRBV6-1 to TRBJ1-5; D unresolved. The CDR3 runs to 14 residues. The V gene's germline CDR1 is MNHNS and CDR2 SASEGT. Deletions cut 6 bases from V and 3 bases from J, with 12 bases between. The CDR3 DNA follows: TGTGCCAGCAGAGACCCGGGAACCAATCAGCCCCAGCATTTT. Translating it yields CASRDPGTNQPQHF.

The chain employs TRBV7-3 and TRBJ2-7, with 10 nucleotides matching TRBD1. V lost 4 bases and J lost 7; bases outside the gene matches: 10. Germline-derived CDR1 and CDR2 are SGHTA and FQGTGA. This CDR3 is 15 amino acids long. The CDR3 spells CASSSTGGRAGEQYF. In nucleotides, the CDR3 is TGTGCCAGCAGCTCGACAGGGGGCCGGGCGGGGGAGCAGTACTTC.

This clonotype was seen only a few times. V and J are TRBV19 and TRBJ1-1, with 9 bases lining up with TRBD1. From germline, CDR1 is LNHDA and CDR2 SQIVND (reference sequence). V lost 3 bases to trimming and J lost 3 bases; unmatched junction nucleotides: 5. This CDR3 has 15 residues. This CDR3 reads CASSIRWTGDTEAFF. CDR3 DNA sequence: TGTGCCAGTAGTATCAGGTGGACAGGGGACACTGAAGCTTTCTTT.

The V and J genes are TRBV28 and TRBJ1-1; D possibly corresponds to TRBD1 (6 bases). CDR3 length equals 12 residues. Per the germline V gene, CDR1 is MDHEN and CDR2 is SYDVKM. CDR3 coding DNA: TGTGCGGCAGGGGAAATGAACACTGAAGCTTTCTTT. Translated, it gives CAAGEMNTEAFF.

There are many counts of this clonotype. A read error may produce the germline difference seen at one junction end. V and J are TRBV7-2 and TRBJ1-5, with TRBD1 as a possible D gene (6 bases). The germline V gene has CDR1 SGHTA and CDR2 FQGNSA. The CDR3 consists of 15 residues. In nucleotides, the CDR3 is TGTGCCGGCAGGGACACAGCTTATAGCAATCAGCCCCAGCATTTT. This sequence encodes CAGRDTAYSNQPQHF.

V is TRBV18 and J is TRBJ2-7; 9 nucleotides line up with TRBD1. CDR3 length: 15 amino acids. V shed 0 bases, J shed 5 bases, and the junction held 5 bases outside the gene matches. Germline lookup yields CDR1 KGHSH and CDR2 LQKENI. In DNA form, the CDR3 reads TGTGCCAGCTCACCACCGGGACAGGGAACCCACGAGCAGTACTTC. Encoded protein: CASSPPGQGTHEQYF. Together with reference TRBV18 and TRBJ2-7, the CDR3 gives the full variable domain: NAGVMQNPRHLVRRRGQEARLRCSPMKGHSHVYWYRQLPEEGLKFMVYLQKENIIDESGMPKERFSAEFPKEGPSILRIQQVVRGDSAAYFCASSPPGQGTHEQYFGPGTRLTVT.

This clonotype was observed at least ten times. The V and J genes are TRBV29-1 and TRBJ1-1; D is uncertain. The CDR3 extends over 14 amino acids. V lost 1 base, J lost 8 bases, and 17 bases lay in between. Germline CDR1 is SQVTM and CDR2 is ANQGSEA. CDR3: CSVEGNFPGSEAFF. The CDR3 region has the DNA TGCAGCGTTGAAGGGAATTTCCCCGGCTCGGAAGCTTTCTTT.

The rearrangement joins TRBV11-1 to TRBJ2-3, with D perhaps matching TRBD2 (6 bases). CDR1 and CDR2 from the germline V gene are SGHAT and FQDESV (reference sequence). V was clipped by 3 bases and J by 14 bases, with 21 bases between them. The CDR3 has 14 amino acids. The CDR3 is CASSLIQGGYGRYF. CDR3 sequence (DNA): TGTGCCAGCAGCTTGATTCAAGGAGGGTACGGTCGGTATTTT.

The gene calls are TRBV27 and TRBJ2-3, with 8 bases matching TRBD2. The CDR3 runs 17 residues. Germline V gene data show CDR1 as MNHEY and CDR2 as SMNVEV (reference sequence). Germline trimming cut 5 bases from V and 5 bases from J; bases unmatched to any gene: 15. The CDR3 DNA follows: TGTGCCAGCAGTCTACGGGGGGGGGCCTACTTGATAGATACGCAGTATTTT. This gives the protein CASSLRGGAYLIDTQYF.

This clonotype was recorded once. The junction departs from the called germline gene at one end, perhaps through a read error. The rearrangement uses TRBV5-1 and TRBJ2-4, with 8 bases that match TRBD2. This CDR3 is 14 amino acids long. Germline V gene lookup returns CDR1 SGHRS and CDR2 YFSETQ. This CDR3 reads CASSLDSGEDIPYF. The CDR3, as DNA: TGCGCCAGCAGCTTAGATAGCGGGGAGGACATTCCGTACTTC. Using reference TRBV5-1 and TRBJ2-4 for the parts outside the CDR3, the full variable domain is KAGVTQTPRYLIKTRGQQVTLSCSPISGHRSVSWYQQTPGQGLQFLFEYFSETQRNKGNFPGRFSGRQFSNSRSEMNVSTLELGDSALYLCASSLDSGEDIPYFGAGTRLSVL.

This clonotype showed up just a few times. Here the CDR3 DNA reads TGTGCCAGCAGCCTGGGTGCGGGGTCCTACAATGAGCAGTTCTTC. It translates to CASSLGAGSYNEQFF. The chain links TRBV7-3 to TRBJ2-1, with D possibly matching TRBD2 (6 bases). V was shortened by 5 bases and J by 1 base, with 12 bases between the two germline ends. This CDR3 comprises 15 residues. Per germline, CDR1 SGHTA and CDR2 FQGTGA.

In regard to this clonotype: A much larger clone differs from this one at a single base, so this may be a read error. The chain uses TRBV7-2 and TRBJ2-7; D is possibly TRBD2 (5 bases). Trimming pared 1 base from V and 4 bases from J, leaving 14 bases between. This CDR3 has 15 amino acids. Germline V CDR1 and CDR2: SGHTA, FQGNSA. The CDR3 sequence is CASSLVRTGFYEQYF. CDR3 bases: TGTGCCAGCAGCTTAGTGCGGACTGGGTTTTACGAGCAGTACTTC.

This chain connects TRBV3-1 to TRBJ1-6; a possible D gene is TRBD1 (5 bases). From germline, CDR1 is LGHDT and CDR2 YNNKEL (reference sequence). The V gene lost 4 bases and the J gene lost 9 bases, with 16 bases spanning the gap. CDR3 size: 15 residues. The CDR3 here is CASSRQGEFGSPLHF. The CDR3, as DNA: TGTGCCAGCAGCCGACAAGGGGAGTTTGGTTCACCCCTCCACTTT.

This clonotype occurred many times. Its ends do not fully match the called genes, so a read error is possible. The V gene is TRBV27, the J gene TRBJ1-4; weak D call: TRBD1 (5 bases). Germline V gene lookup returns CDR1 MNHEY and CDR2 SMNVEV (reference sequence). The CDR3 contains 15 residues. CDR3 sequence reads: CASSFRGAREERLFF. The CDR3 DNA is TGTGCCAGCAGTTTCCGAGGGGCCAGGGAGGAAAGACTGTTTTTT.